What follows are 31 T cell receptor beta chains derived from one specimen sequenced in a study of neurological immune-mediated disorders. MiXCR was run by TCRdb on the 5' RACE reads, yielding one entry per CDR3 protein. The table lists around 61,000 distinct CDR3 sequences, about 5.2% of them singletons, with about 5.3% in the top ten. Sequencing was performed on PBMCs. These receptor sequences come from a human donor with multiple sclerosis. The donor label of this sample is uncertain.

In this sample, this clonotype turned up many times. The chain couples TRBV5-4 to TRBJ1-2; D not certain. Trimming left V 3 bases short and J 5 bases short, with 14 bases between. The CDR3 runs 14 residues. Germline values: CDR1 SGHNT, CDR2 YYREEE (reference sequence). CDR3: CASSSEWADYGYTF. As DNA, the CDR3 is TGTGCCAGCAGCTCTGAGTGGGCAGATTATGGCTACACCTTC.

There are many counts of this clonotype. The CDR3 DNA is TGCGCCAGCAGCTGGACGATCCCAACTAATGAAAAACTGTTTTTT. Translated: CASSWTIPTNEKLFF. The chain couples TRBV5-1 to TRBJ1-4; D gene ambiguous. The germline CDR1 and CDR2 sequences are SGHRS and YFSETQ. CDR3 length: 15 amino acids. Trimming stripped 3 bases from V and 0 bases from J, with 9 bases between.

This clonotype has a count of ten or more. The chain combines TRBV19 with TRBJ1-1, with 11 bases fitting TRBD1. This CDR3 has 13 amino acids. Germline lookup yields CDR1 LNHDA and CDR2 SQIVND (reference sequence). The J segment lost 4 bases and the V segment lost 9 bases, leaving 4 bases of the junction unmatched. This chain's CDR3 is CARRGQGATEAFF. In nucleotides, the CDR3 is TGTGCCAGGAGAGGACAGGGGGCCACTGAAGCTTTCTTT. Full variable domain (rest looked up from reference TRBV19 and TRBJ1-1): DGGITQSPKYLFRKEGQNVTLSCEQNLNHDAMYWYRQDPGQGLRLIYYSQIVNDFQKGDIAEGYSVSREKKESFPLTVTSAQKNPTAFYLCARRGQGATEAFFGQGTRLTVV.

This clonotype was counted ten times or more. The J gene is TRBJ1-1, the V gene TRBV29-1; D gene ambiguous. Germline-derived CDR1 and CDR2 are SQVTM and ANQGSEA. This CDR3 region has 10 residues. The V end lost 7 bases, the J end lost 5 bases, and 8 bases lay between the germline ends. CDR3 nucleotide sequence: TGCAGCGCCGGGAGGACTGAAGCTTTCTTT. This gives the protein CSAGRTEAFF. The full variable domain, in which reference TRBV29-1 and TRBJ1-1 provide the parts outside the CDR3, is SAVISQKPSRDICQRGTSLTIQCQVDSQVTMMFWYRQQPGQSLTLIATANQGSEATYESGFVIDKFPISRPNLTFSTLTVSNMSPEDSSIYLCSAGRTEAFFGQGTRLTVV.

The sample holds many counts of this clonotype. CDR3 region: CAIRGQENYNEQFF. CDR3 DNA sequence: TGTGCCATCAGGGGACAGGAGAACTACAATGAGCAGTTCTTC. This chain connects TRBV10-3 to TRBJ2-1, with 8 bases that match TRBD1. Trimming at V came to 6 bases and at J to 3 bases, leaving 4 bases not matched to a gene. There are 14 residues in the CDR3. Per the germline V gene, CDR1 is ENHRY and CDR2 is SYGVKD.

This clonotype has at least ten counts. This chain connects TRBV20-1 to TRBJ2-7, with 9 nucleotides matching TRBD1. The CDR3 loop spans 15 amino acids. The germline CDR1 and CDR2 sequences are DFQATT and SNEGSKA (reference sequence). J lost 0 bases, V lost 6 bases, and 9 bases had no gene match. This CDR3 reads CSAMKTGGYSYEQYF. The CDR3 nucleotides read TGCAGTGCCATGAAGACAGGGGGATACTCCTACGAGCAGTACTTC.

In its sample, this clonotype was seen many times. The chain recombines TRBV10-3 with TRBJ1-2; no reliable D call. The ends were cut back, 0 bases at V and 2 bases at J, with 13 bases in the middle. CDR1 ENHRY and CDR2 SYGVKD come from the germline V gene. CDR3 size: 16 residues. This CDR3 reads CAISESPAGRNYGYTF. CDR3 nucleotides: TGTGCCATCAGTGAGTCTCCGGCAGGTAGAAACTATGGCTACACCTTC.

This clonotype was observed at least ten times. The chain employs TRBV7-3 and TRBJ2-1, with TRBD2 matching over 7 bases. This CDR3 comprises 15 residues. Germline-derived CDR1 and CDR2 are SGHTA and FQGTGA. The ends lost 2 bases at V and 8 bases at J; junction bases unmatched: 9. The CDR3 sequence is CASSLAGTRGDEQFF. As DNA, the CDR3 is TGTGCCAGCAGCTTAGCCGGGACCCGGGGGGATGAGCAGTTCTTC.

The rearrangement joins TRBV19 to TRBJ2-1; weak D call: TRBD1 (5 bases). This CDR3 has 14 residues. Germline CDR1 LNHDA, CDR2 SQIVND (reference sequence). Trimming cost V 11 bases and J 3 bases, with 17 bases left between them. The CDR3 reads CACSVSGFYNEQFF. CDR3 bases: TGTGCCTGTTCTGTTTCAGGGTTCTACAATGAGCAGTTCTTC.

Ten or more counts support this clonotype. The chain has TRBV5-6 and TRBJ2-7; D gene unclear. The CDR3 length is 14 residues. Trimming shortened V by 0 bases and J by 3 bases, and 10 bases separated the two germline ends. Germline values: CDR1 SGHDT, CDR2 YYEEEE. The CDR3 reads CASSLASVYYEQYF. In nucleotides, the CDR3 is TGTGCCAGCAGCTTGGCCTCTGTTTACTACGAGCAGTACTTC.

This clonotype was seen repeatedly, ten times or more. The J gene is TRBJ1-6, the V gene TRBV9, with D possibly matching TRBD1 (5 bases). Trimming took off 2 bases at V and 12 bases at J, with 15 bases between the two ends. The CDR3 sequence is 14 residues long. In germline, CDR1 is SGDLS, CDR2 YYNGEE. The CDR3: CASSVLGVGGPLHF. The DNA for the CDR3 is TGTGCCAGCAGCGTTTTAGGGGTGGGTGGACCCCTCCACTTT.

This clonotype was counted ten times or more. This chain links TRBV29-1 with TRBJ1-2, with D possibly being TRBD1 (6 bases). Germline V lookup: CDR1 SQVTM, CDR2 ANQGSEA. This CDR3 spans 11 amino acids. V lost 4 bases and J lost 8, with 11 bases in between. The chain's CDR3 is CSVVSGGGYTF. As DNA, the CDR3 is TGCAGCGTTGTATCGGGGGGCGGCTACACCTTC.

This clonotype was counted at least ten times. The CDR3 here is CASSDPNLPGQRISYEQYF. DNA of the CDR3: TGCGCCAGCAGTGACCCCAACCTTCCGGGACAGAGAATCTCCTACGAGCAGTACTTC. This chain uses TRBV10-2 with TRBJ2-7; 7 bases line up with TRBD1. The CDR3 spans 19 residues. V shed 3 bases, J shed 0 bases, and the junction held 17 bases outside the gene matches. The germline gives CDR1 WSHSY, CDR2 SAAADI.

This clonotype was seen at least ten times. The chain carries TRBV9 and TRBJ1-1, with 9 positions matching TRBD1. Looked up from germline, CDR1 is SGDLS and CDR2 is YYNGEE. The CDR3 length is 15 residues. With 4 bases clipped from V and 1 base from J, the junction kept 5 bases outside the gene matches. The CDR3 DNA is TGTGCCAGCAGCCCGATGGGACAGGGGAACACTGAAGCTTTCTTT. Its translation is CASSPMGQGNTEAFF.

This clonotype has ten or more counts. The chain combines TRBV10-3 with TRBJ2-4, with TRBD1 as a possible D gene (5 bases). The CDR3 runs to 13 residues. With 0 bases removed from V and 5 bases from J, the gap between germline ends came to 5 bases. Germline CDR1 and CDR2: ENHRY and SYGVKD. Here the CDR3 reads CAISESGENIQYF. CDR3 in DNA: TGTGCCATCAGTGAGTCAGGGGAAAACATTCAGTACTTC.

In this sample, this clonotype turned up many times. V usage is TRBV24-1 and J usage is TRBJ2-5; D gene uncertain. V dropped 5 bases and J dropped 2 bases, with 8 bases sitting between them. CDR1 is KGHDR and CDR2 is SFDVKD in the germline V gene. The CDR3 sequence is 13 residues long. The chain's CDR3 is CATSGAGQETQYF. CDR3 in DNA: TGTGCCACCAGTGGGGCAGGTCAAGAGACCCAGTACTTC.

This clonotype was observed at least ten times. The rearrangement joins TRBV9 to TRBJ2-1; 7 bases line up with TRBD2. CDR3 length: 16 residues. CDR1 is SGDLS and CDR2 is YYNGEE in the germline V gene. J was trimmed by 2 bases and V by 4 bases; bases with no gene match: 9. CDR3 nucleotide sequence: TGTGCCAGCAGCTCCTTCGGGGGGACCACCTACAATGAGCAGTTCTTC. Protein product: CASSSFGGTTYNEQFF.

By share, this clonotype ranks as medium-sized. The chain employs TRBV5-1 and TRBJ1-5; 7 bases line up with TRBD1. The junction had 7 bases not matched to a gene; V was cut back by 2 bases and J by 11 bases. Looked up from germline, CDR1 is SGHRS and CDR2 is YFSETQ. The CDR3 length is 13 residues. CDR3 in amino acids: CASSFTGVGAQHF. The CDR3 DNA follows: TGCGCCAGCAGCTTCACAGGGGTTGGGGCCCAGCATTTT.

This clonotype was counted many times. The V call is TRBV18, the J call TRBJ1-2; D is possibly TRBD1 (5 bases). Germline V gene lookup returns CDR1 KGHSH and CDR2 LQKENI. The length of the CDR3 is 15 residues. Trimming pared 1 base from V and 1 base from J, leaving 10 bases between. DNA of the CDR3: TGTGCCAGCTCACCACGGACGGGGGGTAACTATGGCTACACCTTC. Protein product: CASSPRTGGNYGYTF.

This clonotype was counted ten times or more. The rearrangement links TRBV6-5 to TRBJ2-2; D unclear. Trimming pared 7 bases from V and 5 bases from J, leaving 11 bases between. Germline V lookup: CDR1 MNHEY, CDR2 SVGAGI. The CDR3 consists of 13 residues. CDR3 sequence: CASTRKWTGELFF. CDR3 DNA: TGTGCCAGCACCAGAAAGTGGACCGGGGAGCTGTTTTTT.

This clonotype occurred many times. Here the CDR3 DNA reads TGTGCCACCAGCAGAGACCGAAACACCATATATTTT. Translated: CATSRDRNTIYF. The V call is TRBV15, the J call TRBJ1-3; D is unresolved. CDR1 is LNHNV and CDR2 is YYDKDF in the germline V gene (reference sequence). Trimming took off 0 bases at V and 5 bases at J, with 2 bases between the two ends. The CDR3 covers 12 residues.

This clonotype was observed many times. J is TRBJ1-2 and V is TRBV20-1, with D possibly matching TRBD1 (5 bases). The CDR3 covers 15 residues. V gave up 3 bases and J gave up 2 bases, with 16 bases separating them. Per the germline V gene, CDR1 is DFQATT and CDR2 is SNEGSKA (reference sequence). The CDR3 region has the DNA TGCAGTGCTAGGGGTGGGCAGGGCCCAAACTATGGCTACACCTTC. This translates into CSARGGQGPNYGYTF.

This clonotype was detected many times. The V call is TRBV18, the J call TRBJ1-2, with D possibly TRBD1 on 6 matching bases. Germline CDR1 KGHSH, CDR2 LQKENI. Trimming cost V 5 bases and J 0 bases, with 7 bases left between them. This CDR3 spans 13 amino acids. CDR3 nucleotides: TGTGCCAGCTCAACAGGGACTAACTATGGCTACACCTTC. This encodes CASSTGTNYGYTF.

This clonotype has ten or more counts. No DNA is shown, since the ends of the CDR3 on it are uncertain; the CDR3 is the one TCRdb lists. CDR3: CASSSSTPGTDTQYF. This chain connects TRBV6-5 to TRBJ2-3. The CDR3 comprises 15 residues, both ends counted. Per germline, CDR1 MNHEY and CDR2 SVGAGI.

In this sample, this clonotype turned up many times. V usage is TRBV6-6 and J usage is TRBJ1-6; D is undetermined. Between the trimmed V and J ends, which lost 2 bases and 0 bases, there was a span of 5 bases. CDR1 and CDR2 from the germline V gene are MNHNY and SVGAGI (reference sequence). CDR3 length equals 15 residues. The CDR3 here is CASSYESSYNSPLHF. The DNA for the CDR3 is TGTGCCAGCAGTTACGAAAGCTCCTATAATTCACCCCTCCACTTT.

Many counts were recorded for this clonotype. The chain recombines TRBV20-1 with TRBJ2-7; 8 bases agree with TRBD1. CDR3 length: 12 residues. J gave up 6 bases and V 8 bases, and 9 bases lay outside the gene matches. Per germline, CDR1 DFQATT and CDR2 SNEGSKA (reference sequence). The CDR3 region has the DNA TGCAGTTCTGGGGCAGGGGGCGGCGAGCAGTACTTC. This encodes CSSGAGGGEQYF.

This clonotype was seen ten or more times. V and J are TRBV20-1 and TRBJ2-3; tentative D call: TRBD2 (7 bases). V was clipped by 4 bases and J by 3 bases, with 20 bases between them. Germline loops: CDR1 DFQATT, CDR2 SNEGSKA (reference sequence). The CDR3 runs to 16 residues. The CDR3 reads CSAKDVGRGQTDTQYF. The CDR3 nucleotides read TGCAGTGCTAAGGACGTGGGGCGGGGGCAGACAGATACGCAGTATTTT.

This clonotype was recorded many times. The rearrangement uses TRBV11-3 and TRBJ2-1; 15 bases line up with TRBD2. The V gene's germline CDR1 is SGHNT and CDR2 YENEEA. The V and J ends lost 1 base and 7 bases, in that order; junction bases with no gene match: 5. The CDR3 sequence is 17 residues long. Here the CDR3 reads CASSLGAGTSGRNEQFF. As DNA, the CDR3 is TGTGCCAGCAGCTTAGGGGCCGGGACTAGCGGGAGGAATGAGCAGTTCTTC.

This clonotype was recorded at least ten times. V is TRBV5-1 and J is TRBJ1-3; 8 nucleotides line up with TRBD1. The CDR3 sequence is 15 residues long. V was clipped by 4 bases and J by 9 bases; unmatched bases: 12. Germline V gene lookup returns CDR1 SGHRS and CDR2 YFSETQ. The DNA of the CDR3 is TGCGCCAGCAGCCTGTTGACAGGGGCTGCCAGCACCATATATTTT. This encodes CASSLLTGAASTIYF.

Ten or more counts support this clonotype. The chain joins TRBV3-1 to TRBJ1-1; possibly TRBD1 for D (5 bases). The V gene's germline CDR1 is LGHDT and CDR2 YNNKEL (reference sequence). The CDR3 covers 15 residues. Trimming left V 2 bases short and J 0 bases short, with 10 bases between. The CDR3 DNA follows: TGTGCCAGCAGCCAATTCGGGGCGCTGAACACTGAAGCTTTCTTT. It encodes CASSQFGALNTEAFF.

This clonotype was detected ten times or more. The chain recombines TRBV5-1 with TRBJ2-3; 8 bases align to TRBD2. This CDR3 region has 16 residues. The J segment lost 2 bases and the V segment lost 0 bases, leaving 5 bases of the junction unmatched. Germline lookup yields CDR1 SGHRS and CDR2 YFSETQ. The CDR3 here is CASSLAGRAYTDTQYF. The CDR3 DNA is TGCGCCAGCAGCTTGGCCGGGAGGGCCTACACAGATACGCAGTATTTT.